This entry lists 32 T cell receptor beta chains sequenced from one sample in a study of blood T cell repertoires in COVID-19. Assay used: immunoSEQ multiplex PCR; TCRdb lists only in-frame clones, some missing. The sample yields around 400,000 clones, under 85% seen once. Sequenced material: PBMCs or T cells enriched from blood (not recorded which). The receptors here all came from a woman aged 45-65 years who had recovered from COVID-19.

V gene TRBV7-9 combines with J gene TRBJ1-1, with 10 bases lining up with TRBD1. The CDR3 spans 13 residues. Trimming cost V 6 bases and J 4 bases; bases outside gene matches: 2. Germline V gene lookup returns CDR1 SEHNR and CDR2 FQNEAQ (reference sequence). This CDR3 is CASRRDRGTEAFF. The CDR3 DNA reads TGTGCCAGCAGGCGGGACAGGGGCACTGAAGCTTTCTTT.

This clone was counted a few times. The V call is TRBV7-9, the J call TRBJ1-1; 7 bases agree with TRBD1. Germline assignment: CDR1 SEHNR and CDR2 FQNEAQ (reference sequence). The CDR3 covers 15 residues. The V gene end was trimmed by 5 bases and the J gene end by 5 bases; junction bases not matched to a gene: 11. In DNA, the CDR3 is TGTGCCAGCAGCCGGACGACAGGGATGAGTACTGAAGCTTTCTTT. It encodes CASSRTTGMSTEAFF.

This sequence joins TRBV4-1 and TRBJ1-3; D not resolved. V lost 0 bases and J 8 bases, leaving 8 bases between the germline ends. Germline V gene data show CDR1 as MGHRA and CDR2 as YSYEKL. The CDR3 totals 13 residues. The CDR3 region has the DNA TGCGCCAGCAGCCAAGATGGGCAGTACACCATATATTTT. It codes for CASSQDGQYTIYF.

The chain employs TRBV7-3 and TRBJ2-2; 7 nucleotides line up with TRBD1. This CDR3 is 16 amino acids long. Germline V gene sequence: CDR1 SGHTA, CDR2 FQGTGA. V lost 5 bases, J lost 7 bases, and 13 bases stayed unmatched. CDR3 DNA: TGTGCCAGCAGCGCCCGAGGAAGGGGGCAAAGCGGGGAGCTGTTTTTT. Translating it yields CASSARGRGQSGELFF.

The chain carries TRBV4-1 and TRBJ1-5, with unresolved D. Between the trimmed V and J ends, which lost 0 bases and 3 bases, there was a span of 9 bases. The CDR3 extends over 15 amino acids. Germline V lookup: CDR1 MGHRA, CDR2 YSYEKL. The CDR3 reads CASSQDPQINQPQHF. The CDR3 region has the DNA TGCGCCAGCAGCCAAGATCCCCAGATCAATCAGCCCCAGCATTTT.

V gene TRBV6-5 combines with J gene TRBJ2-2; TRBD2 agrees at 9 bases. Trimming at V came to 6 bases and at J to 4 bases, leaving 6 bases not matched to a gene. The CDR3 totals 15 residues. CDR1 and CDR2 (germline): MNHEY, SVGAGI. This CDR3 is CASRQGLAPTGELFF. The CDR3 DNA is TGTGCCAGCAGGCAAGGACTAGCGCCCACCGGGGAGCTGTTTTTT.

This sequence joins TRBV10-3 and TRBJ2-5; D remains unclear. This CDR3 comprises 13 residues. V was cut by 2 bases and J by 2 bases, with 6 bases left in between. CDR1 and CDR2 (germline): ENHRY, SYGVKD. CDR3 amino acids: CAISEGSQETQYF. DNA for the CDR3: TGTGCCATCAGTGAGGGCAGTCAAGAGACCCAGTACTTC.

V gene TRBV30 combines with J gene TRBJ1-5, with 9 bases matching TRBD1. J lost 7 bases, V lost 2 bases, and 3 bases had no gene match. CDR1 and CDR2 (germline): GTSNPN, SVGIG (reference sequence). The CDR3 contains 13 residues. CDR3: CAWSPGQGQPQHF. The CDR3 DNA follows: TGTGCCTGGAGTCCGGGACAGGGCCAGCCCCAGCATTTT.

The chain employs TRBV27 and TRBJ1-1, with D maybe TRBD1 (6 bases). V was trimmed by 5 bases and J by 7 bases, leaving 17 bases between them. Germline V lookup: CDR1 MNHEY, CDR2 SMNVEV (reference sequence). The CDR3 is made up of 14 amino acids. As DNA, the CDR3 is TGTGCCAGCAGTCCCCGAGGGACAAGCCTTGAAGCTTTCTTT. It encodes CASSPRGTSLEAFF.

This clone occurred once. The CDR3 spells CAWSVQGLETQYF. The CDR3 DNA is TGTGCCTGGAGTGTACAGGGGCTGGAGACCCAGTACTTC. V and J are TRBV30 and TRBJ2-5; 7 nucleotides align to TRBD1. V dropped 0 bases and J dropped 5; count of bases not matched to a gene: 3. Germline V CDR1 and CDR2: GTSNPN, SVGIG (reference sequence). This CDR3 has 13 amino acids. Together with reference TRBV30 and TRBJ2-5, the CDR3 gives the full variable domain: SQTIHQWPATLVQPVGSPLSLECTVEGTSNPNLYWYRQAAGRGLQLLFYSVGIGQISSEVPQNLSASRPQDRQFILSSKKLLLSDSGFYLCAWSVQGLETQYFGPGTRLLVL.

Regarding this clone: This CDR3 is also generated by other DNA sequences in the sample. The CDR3 spells CASSLVRGDTEAFF. The CDR3 DNA reads as TGTGCCAGCAGCTTAGTTCGGGGGGACACTGAAGCTTTCTTT. The genes are TRBV7-8 and TRBJ1-1; weak D call: TRBD1 (5 bases). Germline values: CDR1 SGHVS, CDR2 FQNEAQ. The CDR3 is 14 amino acids. V was cut by 1 base and J by 3 bases, with 9 bases left in between. Drawing the rest from reference TRBV7-8 and TRBJ1-1, the complete variable domain is GAGVSQSPRYKVAKRGQDVALRCDPISGHVSLFWYQQALGQGPEFLTYFQNEAQLDKSGLPSDRFFAERPEGSVSTLKIQRTQQEDSAVYLCASSLVRGDTEAFFGQGTRLTVV.

The gene calls are TRBV5-1 and TRBJ2-5, with D possibly matching TRBD1 (6 bases). The CDR3 is made up of 16 amino acids. CDR1 and CDR2 from the germline V gene are SGHRS and YFSETQ. Between the trimmed V and J ends, which lost 1 base and 5 bases, there was a span of 18 bases. Here the CDR3 DNA reads TGCGCCAGCAGCTTGCAGTTCGCAGGGGAAGGGGAGACCCAGTACTTC. Translating it yields CASSLQFAGEGETQYF.

The chain carries TRBV5-4 and TRBJ1-2; a possible D gene is TRBD1 (6 bases). V lost 3 bases and J lost 8, with 20 bases in between. In germline, CDR1 is SGHNT, CDR2 YYREEE (reference sequence). The CDR3 totals 15 residues. This chain's CDR3 is CASSYDRRHESGYTF. In nucleotides, the CDR3 is TGTGCCAGCAGCTATGACAGGAGGCACGAGAGCGGCTACACCTTC.

The chain uses TRBV7-3 and TRBJ2-2, with 8 nucleotides matching TRBD1. Per germline, CDR1 SGHTA and CDR2 FQGTGA. This CDR3 is built from 13 residues. The V and J ends lost 5 bases and 11 bases, in that order; junction bases with no gene match: 7. DNA of the CDR3: TGTGCCAGCAGCCCAGGACAGGGCTTTGAGCTGTTTTTT. It is translated as CASSPGQGFELFF.

The V call is TRBV5-6, the J call TRBJ2-1; the match to TRBD1 covers 10 bases. V was clipped by 4 bases and J by 3 bases; unmatched bases: 10. Germline V gene lookup returns CDR1 SGHDT and CDR2 YYEEEE. The CDR3 is 17 amino acids. CDR3 loop: CASSPRRRDRGYNEQFF. CDR3 DNA: TGTGCCAGCAGCCCCCGACGGAGGGACAGGGGCTACAATGAGCAGTTCTTC.

A few counts support this clone. The chain recombines TRBV12-3 or TRBV12-4 with TRBJ1-2; D is undetermined. V dropped 2 bases and J dropped 6 bases, with 10 bases sitting between them. The CDR3 covers 13 residues. The CDR3 loop is CASSLFPADGYTF. CDR3 DNA sequence: TGTGCCAGCAGTTTATTCCCGGCGGATGGCTACACCTTC.

The chain employs TRBV19 and TRBJ2-1, with D perhaps matching TRBD1 (6 bases). Germline V CDR1 and CDR2: LNHDA, SQIVND (reference sequence). This CDR3 spans 12 amino acids. Between the trimmed V and J ends, which lost 5 bases and 15 bases, there was a span of 17 bases. The CDR3 DNA is TGTGCCAGTAGTCCCCAACAGGGTTCAGCGTTCTTC. The encoded protein is CASSPQQGSAFF.

This chain uses TRBV16 with TRBJ1-1; D might be TRBD1 (6 bases). The germline CDR1 and CDR2 sequences are KGHSY and FQNENV. V was pared by 4 bases and J by 1 base, with 16 bases between. The CDR3 sequence is 16 residues long. The CDR3 DNA sequence: TGTGCCAGCAGCCCAACGAAGCGGGGGCAGAACACTGAAGCTTTCTTT. Its protein is CASSPTKRGQNTEAFF.

The chain joins TRBV9 to TRBJ2-3; 9 nucleotides match TRBD2. The J segment lost 0 bases and the V segment lost 4 bases, leaving 3 bases of the junction unmatched. Germline values: CDR1 SGDLS, CDR2 YYNGEE. The CDR3 covers 15 residues. CDR3 region: CASSSSGGSTDTQYF. The CDR3 DNA is TGTGCCAGCAGCTCGAGCGGGGGGAGCACAGATACGCAGTATTTT.

The rearrangement links TRBV2 to TRBJ2-2; tentatively, D is TRBD1 (6 bases). The germline V gene has CDR1 SNHLY and CDR2 FYNNEI. V dropped 6 bases and J dropped 3 bases, with 14 bases sitting between them. The CDR3 is 15 amino acids. The CDR3: CASRFQGMDTGELFF. The CDR3 nucleotides are TGTGCCAGCAGATTTCAGGGGATGGACACCGGGGAGCTGTTTTTT.

The chain links TRBV18 to TRBJ1-2; the D gene is possibly TRBD1 (6 bases). This CDR3 has 17 residues. V was clipped by 3 bases and J by 3 bases, with 20 bases between them. Germline V gene lookup returns CDR1 KGHSH and CDR2 LQKENI. CDR3 residues: CASSPGLSMGAHYGYTF. As DNA, the CDR3 is TGTGCCAGCTCACCGGGCCTCTCTATGGGGGCGCACTATGGCTACACCTTC.

The CDR3 protein is CASSQPGDTHEQYF. CDR3 bases: TGCGCCAGCAGCCAACCTGGGGACACCCACGAGCAGTACTTC. V usage is TRBV4-1 and J usage is TRBJ2-7; possible D gene TRBD1, 6 bases. Germline values: CDR1 MGHRA, CDR2 YSYEKL. Trimming left V 2 bases short and J 5 bases short, with 13 bases between. This CDR3 comprises 14 residues.

V usage is TRBV19 and J usage is TRBJ1-1; D remains ambiguous. Trimming took off 5 bases at V and 1 base at J, with 14 bases between the two ends. This CDR3 comprises 15 residues. Looked up from germline, CDR1 is LNHDA and CDR2 is SQIVND (reference sequence). CDR3 sequence reads: CASSYAGITNTEAFF. The CDR3 coding sequence is TGTGCCAGTAGTTACGCGGGGATTACGAACACTGAAGCTTTCTTT. Full variable domain (remainder filled in from reference TRBV19 and TRBJ1-1): DGGITQSPKYLFRKEGQNVTLSCEQNLNHDAMYWYRQDPGQGLRLIYYSQIVNDFQKGDIAEGYSVSREKKESFPLTVTSAQKNPTAFYLCASSYAGITNTEAFFGQGTRLTVV.

This clone appeared once. This rearrangement joins TRBV5-1 to TRBJ2-2, with 7 bases fitting TRBD1. V lost 2 bases to trimming and J lost 2 bases; unmatched junction nucleotides: 6. CDR1 is SGHRS and CDR2 is YFSETQ in the germline V gene. CDR3 size: 16 residues. This CDR3 is CASSFSGGSNTGELFF. The CDR3 DNA reads TGCGCCAGCAGCTTTTCAGGGGGATCAAACACCGGGGAGCTGTTTTTT.

The J gene is TRBJ2-2, the V gene TRBV5-8; no definite D call. Looked up from germline, CDR1 is SGHTS and CDR2 is YDEGEE. With 2 bases removed from V and 0 bases from J, the gap between germline ends came to 5 bases. The CDR3 consists of 14 residues. The CDR3 region is CASSFEPNTGELFF. In DNA form, the CDR3 reads TGTGCCAGCAGCTTCGAGCCGAACACCGGGGAGCTGTTTTTT.

This clone was detected only once. The CDR3 loop reads CAISEPTGLAEAFF. In nucleotides, the CDR3 is TGTGCCATCAGTGAACCGACAGGGTTGGCCGAAGCTTTCTTT. The chain links TRBV10-3 to TRBJ1-1; 7 bases are a match to TRBD1. Germline V gene sequence: CDR1 ENHRY, CDR2 SYGVKD. Germline trimming cut 3 bases from V and 8 bases from J; bases unmatched to any gene: 9. CDR3 length equals 14 residues.

The gene calls are TRBV5-7 and TRBJ2-1, with 9 bases identical to TRBD2. TRBV5-7 is treated as an ORF (open reading frame) with a function not yet certain. J gave up 4 bases and V 1 base, and 6 bases lay outside the gene matches. The CDR3 has 16 amino acids. CDR3 sequence (DNA): TGTGCCAGCAGCTTGAGTACTAGCGGGCCTTACAATGAGCAGTTCTTC. This codes for CASSLSTSGPYNEQFF.

The gene calls are TRBV3-1 (or the pseudogene TRBV3-2) and TRBJ1-2; 7 positions agree with TRBD1. The CDR3 covers 15 residues. V was pared by 0 bases and J by 4 bases, with 5 bases of the junction left unmatched. From germline, CDR1 is LGHDT and CDR2 YNNKEL (reference sequence). Written as DNA, the CDR3 is TGTGCCAGCAGCCAAGATTTAGCAGGGGGCTATGGCTACACCTTC. Translated, it gives CASSQDLAGGYGYTF.

The chain combines TRBV10-3 with TRBJ1-2, with no clear D. Germline values: CDR1 ENHRY, CDR2 SYGVKD. V gave up 11 bases and J gave up 8 bases, with 18 bases separating them. The CDR3 consists of 12 residues. In DNA form, the CDR3 reads TGTGCCTCCTTGGGCGGGGTAGAGGGCTACACCTTC. It is translated as CASLGGVEGYTF.

The chain uses TRBV19 and TRBJ1-1; 8 bases are shared with TRBD1. The V gene's germline CDR1 is LNHDA and CDR2 SQIVND (reference sequence). The V segment lost 4 bases and the J segment 1 base; nucleotides outside the gene matches: 2. CDR3 length: 14 residues. The CDR3 loop is CASSNGQGNTEAFF. The CDR3 DNA reads TGTGCCAGTAGTAATGGACAGGGGAACACTGAAGCTTTCTTT.

The rearrangement links TRBV3-1 (or the pseudogene TRBV3-2) to TRBJ1-4; no clear D. Germline V gives CDR1 LGHDT, CDR2 YNNKEL (reference sequence). The CDR3 spans 11 residues. Trimming removed 5 bases from V and 8 bases from J, with 6 bases in between. The CDR3 region has the DNA TGTGCCAGCAGCGCCGGGGAAAAACTGTTTTTT. It specifies CASSAGEKLFF.

V gene TRBV7-8 combines with J gene TRBJ2-5; D is possibly TRBD1 (5 bases). Germline V gene data show CDR1 as SGHVS and CDR2 as FQNEAQ. Trimming pared 0 bases from V and 4 bases from J, leaving 15 bases between. This CDR3 has 16 residues. The CDR3 sequence: CASSLAGQGSRETQYF. Here the CDR3 DNA reads TGTGCCAGCAGCTTAGCGGGGCAGGGTAGTAGAGAGACCCAGTACTTC. Full variable domain (remainder filled in from reference TRBV7-8 and TRBJ2-5): GAGVSQSPRYKVAKRGQDVALRCDPISGHVSLFWYQQALGQGPEFLTYFQNEAQLDKSGLPSDRFFAERPEGSVSTLKIQRTQQEDSAVYLCASSLAGQGSRETQYFGPGTRLLVL.